Listed below are T cell receptor beta chains from one sample, sequenced in a study of OX40 agonist ivuxolimab in advanced cancers. The repertoire was sequenced with immunoSEQ multiplex PCR; TCRdb's copy has only in-frame clones and lacks some. Of about 94,000 clones in the sample, around 86% are singletons; the top ten hold 0.31%. Material: CD4+ or CD8+ T cells sorted from blood, obtained in a trial of the OX40 agonist ivuxolimab. These receptors all come from an adult with an advanced solid tumor such as melanoma, head and neck, liver or kidney cancer. Both conserved end residues are part of each CDR3. The D gene is left open where the match is weak. The listing skips clone size in some rows; elsewhere it reads once, few, many or a size class.

j_gene	abundance	d_gene	v_gene	CDR3aa	CDR3nt
TRBJ2-3	NA	NA	TRBV7-9	CASSLEGWWGKTDTQYF	TGTGCCAGCAGCTTAGAAGGTTGGTGGGGGAAAACAGATACGCAGTATTTT
TRBJ2-7	NA	NA	TRBV6-5	CASRRAGIYEQYF	TGTGCCAGCAGAAGGGCAGGGATCTACGAGCAGTACTTC
TRBJ2-6	NA	TRBD1	TRBV7-9	CASSSRDRGRVGANVLTF	TGTGCCAGCAGCTCGAGGGACAGGGGGCGCGTTGGGGCCAACGTCCTGACTTTC
TRBJ2-3	NA	TRBD1	TRBV29-1	CSAPGGQGFVDTQYF	TGCAGCGCCCCGGGGGGACAGGGGTTTGTAGATACGCAGTATTTT
TRBJ2-1	NA	TRBD2	TRBV7-2	CASSLVGTISYNEQFF	TGTGCCAGCAGCTTAGTGGGGACTATCTCCTACAATGAGCAGTTCTTC
TRBJ1-1	few	NA	TRBV29-1	CSVEGPTVMNTEAFF	TGCAGCGTTGAGGGCCCGACCGTCATGAACACTGAAGCTTTCTTT
TRBJ1-4	NA	NA	TRBV6-5	CASSYSSREKLFF	TGTGCCAGCAGTTACTCTAGCAGGGAAAAACTGTTTTTT
TRBJ1-2	NA	NA	TRBV6-5	CASSYLTGHLF	TGTGCCAGCAGTTACTTGACGGGACACCTATTC
TRBJ1-2	NA	NA	TRBV11-2	CASRADASGGYTF	TGTGCCAGCAGGGCGGACGCCTCGGGTGGCTACACCTTC
TRBJ2-2	NA	NA	TRBV27	CASSLLRDGTGELFF	TGTGCCAGCAGTTTACTCAGGGACGGCACCGGGGAGCTGTTTTTT
TRBJ2-2	NA	TRBD2	TRBV5-1	CASSPLAGANTGELFF	TGCGCCAGCAGCCCCCTAGCGGGGGCGAACACCGGGGAGCTGTTTTTT
TRBJ2-3	NA	NA	TRBV9	CASSVAVLTTDTQYF	TGTGCCAGCAGCGTAGCTGTTTTGACCACAGATACGCAGTATTTT
TRBJ1-1	once	NA	TRBV23-1	CASSQRDGTEISMNTEAFF	TGCGCCAGCAGTCAACGGGACGGTACGGAAATATCCATGAACACTGAAGCTTTCTTT
TRBJ1-6	NA	TRBD1	TRBV7-8	CASALDRGIDSPLHF	TGTGCCAGCGCGCTTGACAGGGGGATTGATTCACCCCTCCACTTT
TRBJ1-3	NA	NA	TRBV30	CASAPLRNTIYF	TGTGCCTCCGCGCCCTTAAGGAACACCATATATTTT
TRBJ2-2	NA	NA	TRBV18	CASSPPEAYTGELFF	TGTGCCAGCTCACCACCCGAGGCTTACACCGGGGAGCTGTTTTTT
TRBJ1-2	NA	NA	TRBV7-3	CASSPGLRGNYGYTF	TGTGCCAGCAGCCCCGGTCTTCGGGGTAACTATGGCTACACCTTC
TRBJ2-2	NA	NA	TRBV5-4	CASSSRGGTNTGELFF	TGTGCCAGCAGCTCCCGAGGGGGTACGAACACCGGGGAGCTGTTTTTT
TRBJ1-2	NA	NA	TRBV25-1	CASSEWDYGYTF	TGTGCCAGCAGTGAATGGGACTATGGCTACACCTTC
TRBJ1-1	NA	NA	TRBV4-2	CASSQEGQVNTEAFF	TGTGCCAGCAGCCAAGAGGGTCAGGTGAACACTGAAGCTTTCTTT
TRBJ1-1	NA	NA	TRBV2	CASNAGGRGTEAFF	TGTGCCAGCAATGCTGGGGGACGCGGCACTGAAGCTTTCTTT
TRBJ2-7	NA	NA	TRBV19	CASSIQGYEQYF	TGTGCCAGTAGTATACAGGGGTACGAGCAGTACTTC
TRBJ2-7	NA	TRBD1	TRBV5-1	CASSGQGDSYEQYF	TGCGCCAGCTCGGGACAGGGGGACTCCTACGAGCAGTACTTC
TRBJ1-1	few	NA	TRBV7-3	CASSLQGNTEAFF	TGTGCCAGCAGCCTACAGGGGAACACTGAAGCTTTCTTT
TRBJ2-3	NA	TRBD2	TRBV7-6	CASSAAGSGSTDTQYF	TGTGCCAGCAGCGCGGCGGGTAGCGGGAGCACAGATACGCAGTATTTT
TRBJ2-7	NA	NA	TRBV7-3	CASSLTRSGNYEQYF	TGTGCCAGCAGCTTAACGCGTTCAGGGAACTACGAGCAGTACTTC
TRBJ2-1	NA	NA	TRBV6-4	CASSERDPVAYNEQFF	TGTGCCAGCAGTGAAAGGGACCCTGTCGCCTACAATGAGCAGTTCTTC